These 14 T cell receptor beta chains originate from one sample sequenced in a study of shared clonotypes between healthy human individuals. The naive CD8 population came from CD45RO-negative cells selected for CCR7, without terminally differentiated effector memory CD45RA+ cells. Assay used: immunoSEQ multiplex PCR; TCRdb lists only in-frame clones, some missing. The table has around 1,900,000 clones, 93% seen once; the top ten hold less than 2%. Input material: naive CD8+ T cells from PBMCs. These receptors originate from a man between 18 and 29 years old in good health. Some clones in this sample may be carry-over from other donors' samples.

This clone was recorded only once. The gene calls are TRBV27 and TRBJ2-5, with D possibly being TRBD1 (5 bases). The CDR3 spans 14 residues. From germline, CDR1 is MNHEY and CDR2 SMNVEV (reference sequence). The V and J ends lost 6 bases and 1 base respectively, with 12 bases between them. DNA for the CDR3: TGTGCCAGCAGCTCCACAGGTGTCCAAGAGACCCAGTACTTC. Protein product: CASSSTGVQETQYF.

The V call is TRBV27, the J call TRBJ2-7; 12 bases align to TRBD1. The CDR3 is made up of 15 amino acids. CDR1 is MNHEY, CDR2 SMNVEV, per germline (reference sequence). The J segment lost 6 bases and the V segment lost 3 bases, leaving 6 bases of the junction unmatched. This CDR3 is CASSFTGTGGGEQYF. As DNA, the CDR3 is TGTGCCAGCAGTTTCACCGGGACAGGGGGCGGCGAGCAGTACTTC.

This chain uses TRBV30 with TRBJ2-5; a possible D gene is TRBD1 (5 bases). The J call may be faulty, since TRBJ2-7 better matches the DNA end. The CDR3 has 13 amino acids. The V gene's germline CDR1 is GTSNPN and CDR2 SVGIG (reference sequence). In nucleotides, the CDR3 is TGTGCCTGGAGTGGAGATAGGGGCCACGAGCAGTACTTC. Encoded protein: CAWSGDRGHEQYF.

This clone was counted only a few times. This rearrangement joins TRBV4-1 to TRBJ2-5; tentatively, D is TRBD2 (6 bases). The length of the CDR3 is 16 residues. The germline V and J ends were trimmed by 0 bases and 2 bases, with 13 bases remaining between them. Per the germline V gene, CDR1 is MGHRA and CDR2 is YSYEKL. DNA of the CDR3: TGCGCCAGCAGCCAAGAATGGCAGGGACTGCAAGAGACCCAGTACTTC. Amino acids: CASSQEWQGLQETQYF.

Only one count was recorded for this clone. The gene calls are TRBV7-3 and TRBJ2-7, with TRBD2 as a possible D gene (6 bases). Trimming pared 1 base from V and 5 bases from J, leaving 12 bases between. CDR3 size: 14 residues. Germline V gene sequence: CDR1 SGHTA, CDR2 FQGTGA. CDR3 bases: TGTGCCAGCAGCTTAATCGCGGGGCCTCACGAGCAGTACTTC. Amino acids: CASSLIAGPHEQYF.

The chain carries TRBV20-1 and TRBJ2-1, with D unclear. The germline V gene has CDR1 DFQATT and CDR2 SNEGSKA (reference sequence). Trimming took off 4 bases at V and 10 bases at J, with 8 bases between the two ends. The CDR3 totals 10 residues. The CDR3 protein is CSANSDEQFF. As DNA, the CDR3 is TGCAGTGCTAACAGTGACGAGCAGTTCTTC.

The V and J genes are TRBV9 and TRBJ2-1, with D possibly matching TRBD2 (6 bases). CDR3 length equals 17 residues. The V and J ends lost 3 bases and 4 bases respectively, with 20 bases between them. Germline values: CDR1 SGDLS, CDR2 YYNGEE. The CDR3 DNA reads TGTGCCAGCAGCGCCGGGGCGATACGGGAGAGGTACAATGAGCAGTTCTTC. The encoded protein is CASSAGAIRERYNEQFF.

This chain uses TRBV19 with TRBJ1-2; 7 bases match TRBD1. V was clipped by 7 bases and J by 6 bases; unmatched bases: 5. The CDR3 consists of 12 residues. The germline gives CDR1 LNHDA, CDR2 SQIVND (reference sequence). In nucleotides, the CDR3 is TGTGCCAGTAAGGTGGACAGGAATGGCTACACCTTC. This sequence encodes CASKVDRNGYTF.

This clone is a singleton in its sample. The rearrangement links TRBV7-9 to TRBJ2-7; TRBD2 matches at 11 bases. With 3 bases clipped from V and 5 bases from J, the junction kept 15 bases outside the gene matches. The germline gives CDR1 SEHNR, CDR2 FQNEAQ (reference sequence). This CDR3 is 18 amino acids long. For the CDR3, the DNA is TGTGCCAGCAGCTTCTTAGCGGGAGGGCCCGCGGGGGCCCACGAGCAGTACTTC. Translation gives CASSFLAGGPAGAHEQYF.

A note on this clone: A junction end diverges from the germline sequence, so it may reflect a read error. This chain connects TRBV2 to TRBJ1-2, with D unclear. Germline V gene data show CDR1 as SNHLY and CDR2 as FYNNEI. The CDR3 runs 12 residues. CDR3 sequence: CASSEGRNRDNF. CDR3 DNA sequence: TGTGCCAGCAGTGAAGGCCGCAACAGAGATAACTTC.

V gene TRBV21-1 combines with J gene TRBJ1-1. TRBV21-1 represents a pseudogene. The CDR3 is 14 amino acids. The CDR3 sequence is CASSPRLGGTEAFF. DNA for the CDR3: TGTGCCAGCAGCCCTCGCCTCGGGGGAACTGAAGCTTTCTTT.

The CDR3 nucleotides read TGCGCCAGCAGCTTCACGCACAGGGAGAACACTGAAGCTTTCTTT. Residues: CASSFTHRENTEAFF. The chain is built from TRBV5-1 and TRBJ1-1, with D possibly being TRBD1 (6 bases). This CDR3 comprises 15 residues. The germline CDR1 and CDR2 sequences are SGHRS and YFSETQ. V gave up 2 bases and J gave up 1 base, with 12 bases separating them. Using reference TRBV5-1 and TRBJ1-1 for the parts outside the CDR3, the full variable domain is KAGVTQTPRYLIKTRGQQVTLSCSPISGHRSVSWYQQTPGQGLQFLFEYFSETQRNKGNFPGRFSGRQFSNSRSEMNVSTLELGDSALYLCASSFTHRENTEAFFGQGTRLTVV.

The CDR3 bases are TGTGCCAGCAGCCAGGGCCGGGGGGCGGAGGGCTACACCTTC. Amino acid sequence: CASSQGRGAEGYTF. This chain links TRBV13 with TRBJ1-2; TRBD1 is a possible D gene (6 bases). The CDR3 has 14 amino acids. Germline V gene lookup returns CDR1 PRHDT and CDR2 FYEKMQ (reference sequence). Deletions cut 5 bases from V and 8 bases from J, with 18 bases between.

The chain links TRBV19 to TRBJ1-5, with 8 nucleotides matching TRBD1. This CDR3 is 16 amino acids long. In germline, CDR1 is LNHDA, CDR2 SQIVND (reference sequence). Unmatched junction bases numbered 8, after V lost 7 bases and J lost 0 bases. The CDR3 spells CASKRDRNVSNQPQHF. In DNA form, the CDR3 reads TGTGCCAGTAAAAGGGACAGGAACGTTAGCAATCAGCCCCAGCATTTT.